One and the same sample provided the 30 T cell receptor beta chains below, sequenced in a study of T cell changes during pregnancy in multiple sclerosis. TCRdb's table, derived via immunoSEQ multiplex PCR, lists solely in-frame clones and lacks some. Counted here are tens of thousands of clones, about nine tenths occurring once; the ten biggest clones make up roughly 0.5%. The source was CD4+ T cells from peripheral blood mononuclear cells, collected in the first trimester of pregnancy. The receptor source for this set is a female donor in good health, enrolled as a control in a pregnancy study.

J is TRBJ2-3 and V is TRBV7-9; D is unresolved. The CDR3 extends over 16 amino acids. Germline V CDR1 and CDR2: SEHNR, FQNEAQ (reference sequence). Between the trimmed V and J ends, which lost 0 bases and 0 bases, there was a span of 10 bases. CDR3: CASSLAAVSSTDTQYF. The DNA for the CDR3 is TGTGCCAGCAGCTTAGCGGCAGTATCTAGCACAGATACGCAGTATTTT.

V usage is TRBV7-2 and J usage is TRBJ1-2; 8 bases line up with TRBD1. Germline lookup yields CDR1 SGHTA and CDR2 FQGNSA. This CDR3 has 14 residues. With 5 bases clipped from V and 4 bases from J, the junction kept 6 bases outside the gene matches. CDR3 in DNA: TGTGCCAGCAGCCCTACCGGGACAGGCTATGGCTACACCTTC. Translation gives CASSPTGTGYGYTF.

J is TRBJ2-3 and V is TRBV7-2, with D perhaps TRBD2 (6 bases). Germline V gene lookup returns CDR1 SGHTA and CDR2 FQGNSA. The CDR3 runs 16 residues. V shed 1 base and J shed 0 bases, with 11 bases lying between them. The CDR3 is CASSLVGGTSTDTQYF. The CDR3 region has the DNA TGTGCCAGCAGCTTAGTTGGCGGGACTAGCACAGATACGCAGTATTTT.

This chain joins TRBV19 and TRBJ2-1; 7 nucleotides match TRBD1. The CDR3 is made up of 16 amino acids. The J segment lost 8 bases and the V segment lost 3 bases, leaving 13 bases of the junction unmatched. In germline, CDR1 is LNHDA, CDR2 SQIVND (reference sequence). CDR3 region: CASSIPGTAVVHEQFF. As DNA, the CDR3 is TGTGCCAGTAGTATTCCCGGGACAGCAGTCGTCCATGAGCAGTTCTTC.

This clone has just one count. The rearrangement links TRBV9 to TRBJ2-3, with D possibly being TRBD2 (5 bases). This CDR3 contains 16 residues. The germline gives CDR1 SGDLS, CDR2 YYNGEE. V dropped 3 bases and J dropped 0 bases, with 14 bases sitting between them. The CDR3: CASSALGAASTDTQYF. CDR3 nucleotides: TGTGCCAGCAGCGCGCTGGGAGCGGCTAGCACAGATACGCAGTATTTT. Supplemented by reference TRBV9 and TRBJ2-3, the full variable domain reads DSGVTQTPKHLITATGQRVTLRCSPRSGDLSVYWYQQSLDQGLQFLIQYYNGEERAKGNILERFSAQQFPDLHSELNLSSLELGDSALYFCASSALGAASTDTQYFGPGTRLTVL.

The CDR3 loop reads CASRGQGGEAFF. CDR3 nucleotides: TGTGCCAGCAGGGGACAGGGAGGGGAAGCTTTCTTT. This chain connects TRBV6-1 to TRBJ1-1, with 9 bases identical to TRBD1. V shed 6 bases, J shed 8 bases, and the junction held 4 bases outside the gene matches. Germline V lookup: CDR1 MNHNS, CDR2 SASEGT. CDR3 length: 12 amino acids.

With respect to this clone: This sample includes further DNA sequences coding for the same CDR3. This chain joins TRBV19 and TRBJ1-2; 9 bases match TRBD1. Unmatched junction bases numbered 6, after V lost 7 bases and J lost 6 bases. Germline lookup yields CDR1 LNHDA and CDR2 SQIVND (reference sequence). CDR3 length: 13 amino acids. The chain's CDR3 is CASTRGQGNGYTF. The CDR3 bases are TGTGCCAGTACCAGGGGACAGGGCAATGGCTACACCTTC.

The chain recombines TRBV7-9 with TRBJ2-5; 7 nucleotides match TRBD1. The CDR3 sequence is 13 residues long. The J segment lost 4 bases and the V segment lost 3 bases, leaving 2 bases of the junction unmatched. Germline CDR1 reads SEHNR; CDR2 reads FQNEAQ (reference sequence). The DNA for the CDR3 is TGTGCCAGCAGCTTCCGACAGGGAGAGACCCAGTACTTC. Its translation is CASSFRQGETQYF.

The rearrangement links TRBV27 to TRBJ2-7; 9 bases map to TRBD1. The ends lost 6 bases at V and 6 bases at J; junction bases unmatched: 12. The CDR3 contains 15 residues. Per germline, CDR1 MNHEY and CDR2 SMNVEV (reference sequence). CDR3 in DNA: TGTGCCAGCAGCCCCGACGGGACAGGGAGACGCGAGCAGTACTTC. This encodes CASSPDGTGRREQYF.

V gene TRBV4-3 combines with J gene TRBJ2-3; no definite D call. This CDR3 contains 13 residues. Per the germline V gene, CDR1 is LGHNA and CDR2 is YSLEER. V lost 4 bases, J lost 5 bases, and 10 bases lay in between. CDR3 coding DNA: TGCGCCAGCAGCCTCAGACTGGGAGATACGCAGTATTTT. This codes for CASSLRLGDTQYF.

This CDR3 is CASSRDRDTEAFF. CDR3 nucleotides: TGTGCCAGCAGCCGAGATAGAGACACTGAAGCTTTCTTT. This rearrangement joins TRBV11-3 to TRBJ1-1; D gene unclear. This CDR3 is 13 amino acids long. Looked up from germline, CDR1 is SGHNT and CDR2 is YENEEA. V was shortened by 5 bases and J by 3 bases, with 10 bases between the two germline ends.

This chain joins TRBV6-5 and TRBJ2-7; possible D gene TRBD1, 6 bases. This CDR3 has 11 residues. Germline V lookup: CDR1 MNHEY, CDR2 SVGAGI. The V and J ends lost 6 bases and 6 bases respectively, with 9 bases between them. The chain's CDR3 is CASRGAREQYF. The CDR3, as DNA: TGTGCCAGCAGGGGGGCTCGCGAGCAGTACTTC.

V gene TRBV6-5 combines with J gene TRBJ1-2; 9 bases are a match to TRBD1. The CDR3 spans 15 residues. Germline V gene data show CDR1 as MNHEY and CDR2 as SVGAGI. Losses at the gene ends were 5 bases for V and 3 bases for J; bases not matched to a gene: 7. The CDR3: CASSAGRDRDYGYTF. CDR3 bases: TGTGCCAGCAGTGCAGGCCGGGACAGGGACTATGGCTACACCTTC.

In its sample, this clone was seen a few times. The chain carries TRBV7-8 and TRBJ1-1, with D uncertain. From germline, CDR1 is SGHVS and CDR2 FQNEAQ. The CDR3 consists of 15 residues. Trimming pared 6 bases from V and 1 base from J, leaving 15 bases between. In DNA form, the CDR3 reads TGTGCCAGCAGAACAATCGCGACTGGGAACACTGAAGCTTTCTTT. Its translation: CASRTIATGNTEAFF.

The J gene is TRBJ1-6, the V gene TRBV7-9; 7 nucleotides agree with TRBD1. This CDR3 is 14 amino acids long. CDR1 and CDR2 from the germline V gene are SEHNR and FQNEAQ (reference sequence). The junction had 8 bases not matched to a gene; V was cut back by 5 bases and J by 10 bases. CDR3 amino acids: CASSLDRDGSPLHF. CDR3 sequence (DNA): TGTGCCAGCAGCCTTGACAGGGATGGATCACCCCTCCACTTT.

This sequence joins TRBV7-2 and TRBJ2-7; no clear D gene. V shed 1 base and J shed 4 bases, with 20 bases lying between them. CDR3 length equals 17 residues. Germline V gene sequence: CDR1 SGHTA, CDR2 FQGNSA. The CDR3 protein is CASSLGPPPDSLYEQYF. In nucleotides, the CDR3 is TGTGCCAGCAGCTTAGGCCCACCTCCCGATAGCCTTTACGAGCAGTACTTC.

The chain uses TRBV15 and TRBJ2-7; D unclear. Germline CDR1 is LNHNV and CDR2 is YYDKDF (reference sequence). V lost 0 bases and J lost 3, with 21 bases in between. The CDR3 is 18 amino acids. CDR3 sequence reads: CATSRDPPWAQVNYEQYF. CDR3 in DNA: TGTGCCACCAGCAGAGATCCACCCTGGGCGCAGGTCAACTACGAGCAGTACTTC. The full variable domain, in which reference TRBV15 and TRBJ2-7 provide the parts outside the CDR3, is DAMVIQNPRYQVTQFGKPVTLSCSQTLNHNVMYWYQQKSSQAPKLLFHYYDKDFNNEADTPDNFQSRRPNTSFCFLDIRSPGLGDTAMYLCATSRDPPWAQVNYEQYFGPGTRLTVT.

The CDR3 here is CASSFAEGTDTQYF. Here the CDR3 DNA reads TGCGCCAGCAGCTTCGCCGAGGGCACAGATACGCAGTATTTT. The chain joins TRBV5-1 to TRBJ2-3; D ambiguous. Looked up from germline, CDR1 is SGHRS and CDR2 is YFSETQ. V was clipped by 2 bases and J by 1 base, with 8 bases between them. The CDR3 extends over 14 amino acids.

This clone was recorded only once. The J gene is TRBJ2-3, the V gene TRBV27; possibly TRBD2 for D (5 bases). This CDR3 has 13 amino acids. V was pared by 8 bases and J by 1 base, with 10 bases between. The V gene's germline CDR1 is MNHEY and CDR2 SMNVEV (reference sequence). The CDR3 DNA sequence: TGTGCCAGCCGCGGGCTAGGCACAGATACGCAGTATTTT. Amino acids: CASRGLGTDTQYF.

This clone came up once. This chain connects TRBV4-3 to TRBJ1-2; D may be TRBD1 (6 bases). Germline V gene data show CDR1 as LGHNA and CDR2 as YSLEER. The CDR3 runs 20 residues. Trimming took off 0 bases at V and 1 base at J, with 24 bases between the two ends. This CDR3 is CASSQDIRGSGAGVNYGYTF. As DNA, the CDR3 is TGCGCCAGCAGCCAAGATATAAGAGGCTCCGGAGCAGGGGTTAACTATGGCTACACCTTC.

The genes are TRBV7-3 and TRBJ2-1; 8 bases agree with TRBD2. The germline gives CDR1 SGHTA, CDR2 FQGTGA. V shed 3 bases and J 2 bases; nucleotides not matched to a gene: 3. This CDR3 region has 15 residues. The CDR3 bases are TGTGCCAGCAGCTTGGGCGGGGGGCCCTACAATGAGCAGTTCTTC. Translating gives CASSLGGGPYNEQFF.

The chain has TRBV19 and TRBJ2-3; a possible D gene is TRBD2 (7 bases). The CDR3 is 17 residues long. Per the germline V gene, CDR1 is LNHDA and CDR2 is SQIVND (reference sequence). The V end lost 5 bases, the J end lost 1 base, and 19 bases lay between the germline ends. CDR3 sequence (DNA): TGTGCCAGTAGTCGACGGAGGGCGGGGGCAGGCACAGATACGCAGTATTTT. Translation: CASSRRRAGAGTDTQYF.

The chain couples TRBV5-1 to TRBJ1-2; D is ambiguous. V gave up 2 bases and J gave up 8 bases, with 19 bases separating them. Germline assignment: CDR1 SGHRS and CDR2 YFSETQ. The CDR3 runs 15 residues. The CDR3 is CASSFSVSPTGGYTF. The CDR3 coding sequence is TGCGCCAGCAGCTTCTCCGTGTCCCCAACCGGGGGCTACACCTTC.

The chain has TRBV5-1 and TRBJ2-5, with TRBD2 matching over 14 bases. The J segment lost 5 bases and the V segment lost 5 bases, leaving 8 bases of the junction unmatched. Germline CDR1 SGHRS, CDR2 YFSETQ. The CDR3 sequence is 16 residues long. The CDR3 sequence: CASRVSGTSGGETQYF. CDR3 coding DNA: TGCGCCAGCAGAGTGTCTGGGACTAGCGGGGGTGAGACCCAGTACTTC.

The chain has TRBV11-3 and TRBJ2-3, with D possibly matching TRBD1 (7 bases). Germline loops: CDR1 SGHNT, CDR2 YENEEA. Trimming took 5 bases from V and 5 from J, leaving 20 bases between them. The CDR3 length is 16 residues. The CDR3 coding sequence is TGTGCCAGCAGCATCACCCCAGGGGGAGGTGTAGATACGCAGTATTTT. Translated: CASSITPGGGVDTQYF.

The chain uses TRBV2 and TRBJ2-7, with 7 bases fitting TRBD1. The CDR3 covers 12 residues. Germline assignment: CDR1 SNHLY and CDR2 FYNNEI. V gave up 7 bases and J gave up 6 bases; unmatched junction bases: 6. CDR3 nucleotides: TGTGCCAGCATCGGGGCAGGGGGCGAGCAGTACTTC. It yields the protein CASIGAGGEQYF.

This sequence joins TRBV28 and TRBJ1-2, with 8 nucleotides matching TRBD1. Germline V lookup: CDR1 MDHEN, CDR2 SYDVKM. This CDR3 spans 12 amino acids. Germline trimming cut 8 bases from V and 8 bases from J; bases unmatched to any gene: 7. DNA of the CDR3: TGTGCCAGCGGGACAGGATCGAAAGGCTACACCTTC. As protein: CASGTGSKGYTF.

This sequence joins TRBV30 and TRBJ2-7; 9 nucleotides match TRBD1. The length of the CDR3 is 14 residues. The trim removed 1 base at V and 4 bases at J, leaving 5 bases unmatched. CDR1 GTSNPN and CDR2 SVGIG come from the germline V gene (reference sequence). The DNA of the CDR3 is TGTGCCTGGAGTGGCGACAGGGGGAGGTACGAGCAGTACTTC. Its translation: CAWSGDRGRYEQYF.

V is TRBV7-9 and J is TRBJ2-7; the D gene is possibly TRBD2 (6 bases). CDR3 length: 16 amino acids. V was clipped by 5 bases and J by 1 base, with 18 bases between them. Germline CDR1 SEHNR, CDR2 FQNEAQ (reference sequence). Here the CDR3 DNA reads TGTGCCAGCAGCCCGTGGGTCGGGACTGGGTCCTACGAGCAGTACTTC. It translates to CASSPWVGTGSYEQYF.

The V call is TRBV7-9, the J call TRBJ1-1; D uncertain. The V end was cut by 0 bases, the J end by 7 bases, with 9 bases between. In germline, CDR1 is SEHNR, CDR2 FQNEAQ (reference sequence). There are 13 residues in the CDR3. CDR3 nucleotides: TGTGCCAGCAGCTTAGCGCCACAGAATGAAGCTTTCTTT. Its protein is CASSLAPQNEAFF.